This TCR beta chain was sequenced in a study of siplizumab effects on memory and regulatory T cells. Per the germline V gene, CDR1 is SGHVS and CDR2 is FQNEAQ. The trim removed 4 bases at V and 2 bases at J, leaving 10 bases unmatched. The CDR3 sequence is 16 residues long. Study-wide results and caveats: It was never confirmed that proliferating Tregs from siplizumab cultures were suppressive.

Data came from immunoSEQ multiplex PCR; TCRdb stores just in-frame clones and leaves some out. The table includes more than 70,000 clones, 85% to 95% detected once. This clone was picked up one time. Antigen unknown. The gene calls are TRBV7-8 and TRBJ1-2, with TRBD1 matching over 7 bases. The receptor was derived from a human donor in good health. Material for sequencing was CD8+ T cells sorted from blood. The CDR3 nucleotides are TGTGCCAGCAGCTGGCCGGGGCAGGGGGGCAACTATGGCTACACCTTC. Translated: CASSWPGQGGNYGYTF.